This TCR beta chain was sequenced during a study of OX40 agonist ivuxolimab in advanced cancers. Study-wide context: The group had a mean age of around 60 years, ranged from roughly 23 to 85, and was 80% to 85% male. Three patients, one with hepatocellular carcinoma and two with cutaneous melanoma, responded partially.

The V gene's germline CDR1 is DFQATT and CDR2 SNEGSKA (reference sequence). Between the trimmed V and J ends, which lost 6 bases and 10 bases, there was a span of 15 bases. The CDR3 runs to 11 residues. TCRdb keeps only in-frame clones here, not all; method: immunoSEQ multiplex PCR. Among more than 70,000 clones listed, about 92% were seen once. Study findings and constraints: Average numbers of expanded clones were greater in CD8+ T cells than in CD4+.

A note on this clone: Its specificity is not known.

Patients who had autoimmune disease history or got systemic immunosuppression were left out. This receptor was taken from an adult with an advanced solid tumor such as melanoma, head and neck, liver or kidney cancer. The starting material was CD4+ or CD8+ T cells sorted from blood, obtained in a trial of the OX40 agonist ivuxolimab. The V call is TRBV20-1, the J call TRBJ1-1, with D possibly being TRBD1 (6 bases). CDR3 loop: CSAPLGAGAFF. As DNA, the CDR3 is TGCAGTGCCCCCTTGGGGGCGGGAGCTTTCTTT.